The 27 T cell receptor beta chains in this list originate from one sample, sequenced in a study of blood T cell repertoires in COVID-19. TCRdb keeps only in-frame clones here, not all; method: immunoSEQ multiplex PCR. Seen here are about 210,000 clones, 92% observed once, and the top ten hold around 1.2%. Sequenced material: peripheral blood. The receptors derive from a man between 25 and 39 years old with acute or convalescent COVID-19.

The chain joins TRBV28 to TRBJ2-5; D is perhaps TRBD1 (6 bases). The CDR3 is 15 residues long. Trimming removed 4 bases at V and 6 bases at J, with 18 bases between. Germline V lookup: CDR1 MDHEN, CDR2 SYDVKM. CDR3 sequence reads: CASSSISQGRQTQYF. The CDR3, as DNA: TGTGCCAGCAGTTCAATCTCACAGGGACGGCAGACCCAGTACTTC.

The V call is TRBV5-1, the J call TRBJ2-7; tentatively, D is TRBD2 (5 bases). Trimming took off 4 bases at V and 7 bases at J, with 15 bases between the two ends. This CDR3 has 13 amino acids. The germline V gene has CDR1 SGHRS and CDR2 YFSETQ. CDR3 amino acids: CASSPRRGREQYF. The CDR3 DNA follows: TGCGCCAGCAGCCCCCGTCGGGGTCGGGAGCAGTACTTC.

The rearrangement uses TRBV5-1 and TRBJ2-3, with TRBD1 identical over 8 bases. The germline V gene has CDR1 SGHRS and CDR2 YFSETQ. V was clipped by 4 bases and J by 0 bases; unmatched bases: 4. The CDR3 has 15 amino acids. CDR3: CASSPTGDSTDTQYF. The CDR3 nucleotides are TGCGCCAGCAGCCCGACAGGGGATAGCACAGATACGCAGTATTTT.

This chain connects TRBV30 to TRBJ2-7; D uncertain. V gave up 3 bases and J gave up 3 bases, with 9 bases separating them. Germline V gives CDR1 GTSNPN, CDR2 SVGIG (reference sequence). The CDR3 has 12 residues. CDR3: CAWRGADYEQYF. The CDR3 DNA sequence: TGTGCCTGGAGAGGAGCTGACTACGAGCAGTACTTC. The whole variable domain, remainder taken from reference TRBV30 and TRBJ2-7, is SQTIHQWPATLVQPVGSPLSLECTVEGTSNPNLYWYRQAAGRGLQLLFYSVGIGQISSEVPQNLSASRPQDRQFILSSKKLLLSDSGFYLCAWRGADYEQYFGPGTRLTVT.

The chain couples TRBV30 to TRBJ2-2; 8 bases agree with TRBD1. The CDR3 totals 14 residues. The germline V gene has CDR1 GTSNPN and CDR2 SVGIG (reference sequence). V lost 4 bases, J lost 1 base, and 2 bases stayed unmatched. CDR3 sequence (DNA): TGTGCCTGGACCGGGACAGGGAACACCGGGGAGCTGTTTTTT. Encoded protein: CAWTGTGNTGELFF.

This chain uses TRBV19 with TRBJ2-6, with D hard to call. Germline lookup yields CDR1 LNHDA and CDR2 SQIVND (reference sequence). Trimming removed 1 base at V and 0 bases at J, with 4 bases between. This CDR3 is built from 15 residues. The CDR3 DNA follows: TGTGCCAGTAGTATAGTTAGCTCTGGGGCCAACGTCCTGACTTTC. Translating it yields CASSIVSSGANVLTF.

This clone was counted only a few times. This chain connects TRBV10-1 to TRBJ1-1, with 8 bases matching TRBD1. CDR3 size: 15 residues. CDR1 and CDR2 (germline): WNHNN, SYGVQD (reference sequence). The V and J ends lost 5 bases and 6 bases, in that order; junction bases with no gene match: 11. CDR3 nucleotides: TGCGCCAGCAGTCCTGGACAGGGACGGGGGGCTGAAGCTTTCTTT. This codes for CASSPGQGRGAEAFF.

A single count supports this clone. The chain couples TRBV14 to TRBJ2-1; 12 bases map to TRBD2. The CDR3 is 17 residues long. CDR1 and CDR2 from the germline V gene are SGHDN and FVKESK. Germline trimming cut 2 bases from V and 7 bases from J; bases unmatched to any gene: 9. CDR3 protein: CASSQIRTSGVSNEQFF. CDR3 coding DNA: TGTGCCAGCAGCCAAATCAGGACTAGCGGGGTTTCTAATGAGCAGTTCTTC.

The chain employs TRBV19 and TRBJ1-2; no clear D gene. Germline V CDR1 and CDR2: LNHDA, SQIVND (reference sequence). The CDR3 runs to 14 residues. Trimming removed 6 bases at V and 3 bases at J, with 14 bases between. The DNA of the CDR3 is TGTGCCAGTAGGACGGAATCGGCGGACTATGGCTACACCTTC. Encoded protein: CASRTESADYGYTF.

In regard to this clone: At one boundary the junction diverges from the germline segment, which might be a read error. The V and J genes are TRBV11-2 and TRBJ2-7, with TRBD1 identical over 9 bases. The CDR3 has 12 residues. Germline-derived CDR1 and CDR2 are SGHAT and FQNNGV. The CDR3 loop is CASTLSGTGIDF. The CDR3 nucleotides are TGTGCCAGCACCCTATCCGGGACAGGGATCGACTTC.

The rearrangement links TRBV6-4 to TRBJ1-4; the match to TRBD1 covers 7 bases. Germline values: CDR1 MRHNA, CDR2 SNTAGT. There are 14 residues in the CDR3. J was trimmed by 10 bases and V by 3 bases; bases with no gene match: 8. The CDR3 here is CASSEQGFGRKLFF. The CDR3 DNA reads TGTGCCAGCAGTGAACAGGGGTTTGGAAGAAAACTGTTTTTT.

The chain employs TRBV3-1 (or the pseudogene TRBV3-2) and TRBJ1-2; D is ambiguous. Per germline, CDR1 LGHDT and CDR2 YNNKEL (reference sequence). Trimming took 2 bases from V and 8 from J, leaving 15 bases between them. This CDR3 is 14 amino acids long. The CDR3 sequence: CASSQNRRDRGYTF. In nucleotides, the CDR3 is TGTGCCAGCAGCCAAAACAGACGGGATCGAGGCTACACCTTC.

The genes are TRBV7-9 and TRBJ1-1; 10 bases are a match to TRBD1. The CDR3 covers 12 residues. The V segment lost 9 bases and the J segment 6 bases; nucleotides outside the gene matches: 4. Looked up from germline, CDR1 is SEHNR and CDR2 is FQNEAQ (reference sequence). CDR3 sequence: CARGQGYAEAFF. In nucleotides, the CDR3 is TGTGCCAGGGGACAGGGGTACGCTGAAGCTTTCTTT. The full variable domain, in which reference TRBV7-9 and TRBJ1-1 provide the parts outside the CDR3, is DTGVSQNPRHKITKRGQNVTFRCDPISEHNRLYWYRQTLGQGPEFLTYFQNEAQLEKSRLLSDRFSAERPKGSFSTLEIQRTEQGDSAMYLCARGQGYAEAFFGQGTRLTVV.

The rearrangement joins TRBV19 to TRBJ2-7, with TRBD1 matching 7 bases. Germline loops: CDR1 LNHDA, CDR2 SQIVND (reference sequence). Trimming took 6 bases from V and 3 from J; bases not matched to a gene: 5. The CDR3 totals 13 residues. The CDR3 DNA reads TGTGCCAGTAGCGACAGGGTTGTCTACGAGCAGTACTTC. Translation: CASSDRVVYEQYF.

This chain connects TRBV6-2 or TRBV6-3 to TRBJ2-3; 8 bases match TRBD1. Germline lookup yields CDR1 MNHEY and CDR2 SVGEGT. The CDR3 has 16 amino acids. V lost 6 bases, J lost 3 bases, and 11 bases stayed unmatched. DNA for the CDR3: TGTGCCAGCAGCCGCAGGGGGCGCCGGGCAACAGATACGCAGTATTTT. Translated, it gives CASSRRGRRATDTQYF.

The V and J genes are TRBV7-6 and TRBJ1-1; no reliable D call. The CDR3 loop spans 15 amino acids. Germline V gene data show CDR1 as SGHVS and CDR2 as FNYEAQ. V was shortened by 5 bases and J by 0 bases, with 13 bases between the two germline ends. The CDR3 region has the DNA TGTGCCAGCAGCCCTCGGATAGCATTGAACACTGAAGCTTTCTTT. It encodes CASSPRIALNTEAFF. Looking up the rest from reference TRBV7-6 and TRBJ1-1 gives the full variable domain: GAGVSQSPRYKVTKRGQDVALRCDPISGHVSLYWYRQALGQGPEFLTYFNYEAQQDKSGLPNDRFSAERPEGSISTLTIQRTEQRDSAMYRCASSPRIALNTEAFFGQGTRLTVV.

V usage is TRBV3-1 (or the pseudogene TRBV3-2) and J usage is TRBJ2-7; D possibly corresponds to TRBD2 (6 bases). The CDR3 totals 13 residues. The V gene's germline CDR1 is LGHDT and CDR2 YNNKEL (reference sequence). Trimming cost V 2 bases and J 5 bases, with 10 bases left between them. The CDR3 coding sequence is TGTGCCAGCAGCCAACCGGGAGTCCACGAGCAGTACTTC. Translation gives CASSQPGVHEQYF.

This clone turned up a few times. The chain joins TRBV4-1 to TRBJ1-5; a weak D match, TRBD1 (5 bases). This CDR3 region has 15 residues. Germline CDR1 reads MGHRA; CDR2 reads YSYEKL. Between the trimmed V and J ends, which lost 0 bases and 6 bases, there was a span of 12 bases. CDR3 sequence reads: CASSQDPRVRQPQHF. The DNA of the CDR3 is TGCGCCAGCAGCCAAGATCCCAGGGTGCGTCAGCCCCAGCATTTT.

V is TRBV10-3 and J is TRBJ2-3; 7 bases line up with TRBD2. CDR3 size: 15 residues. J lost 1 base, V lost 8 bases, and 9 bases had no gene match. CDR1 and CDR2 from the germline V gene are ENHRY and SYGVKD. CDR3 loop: CAIASGTKRTDTQYF. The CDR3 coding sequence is TGTGCCATCGCCTCCGGGACTAAGCGCACAGATACGCAGTATTTT.

The CDR3 loop reads CASSENGRAVYNEQFF. The CDR3 DNA follows: TGTGCCAGCAGTGAAAACGGCAGGGCGGTATACAATGAGCAGTTCTTC. The chain uses TRBV5-6 and TRBJ2-1; maybe TRBD1 (5 bases). The CDR3 length is 16 residues. Germline values: CDR1 SGHDT, CDR2 YYEEEE. V was clipped by 5 bases and J by 4 bases, with 19 bases between them.

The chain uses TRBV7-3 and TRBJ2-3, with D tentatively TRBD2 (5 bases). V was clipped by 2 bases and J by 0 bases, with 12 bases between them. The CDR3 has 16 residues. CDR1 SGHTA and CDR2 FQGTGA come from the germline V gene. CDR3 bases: TGTGCCAGCAGCTTAGGGTCTAGCAAGAGCACAGATACGCAGTATTTT. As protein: CASSLGSSKSTDTQYF.

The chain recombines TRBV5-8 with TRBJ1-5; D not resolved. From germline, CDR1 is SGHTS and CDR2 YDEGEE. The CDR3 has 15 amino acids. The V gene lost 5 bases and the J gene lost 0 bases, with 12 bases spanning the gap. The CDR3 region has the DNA TGTGCCAGCAGTCGAGGGCAGAATAGCAATCAGCCCCAGCATTTT. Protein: CASSRGQNSNQPQHF. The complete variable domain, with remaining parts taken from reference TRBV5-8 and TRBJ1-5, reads EAGVTQSPTHLIKTRGQQATLRCSPISGHTSVYWYQQALGLGLQFLLWYDEGEERNRGNFPPRFSGRQFPNYSSELNVNALELEDSALYLCASSRGQNSNQPQHFGDGTRLSIL.

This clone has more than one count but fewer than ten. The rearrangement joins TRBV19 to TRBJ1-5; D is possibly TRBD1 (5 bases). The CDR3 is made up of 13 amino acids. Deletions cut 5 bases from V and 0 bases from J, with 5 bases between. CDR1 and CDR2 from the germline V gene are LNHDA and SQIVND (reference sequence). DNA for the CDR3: TGTGCCAGTAGTGGACATAGCAATCAGCCCCAGCATTTT. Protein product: CASSGHSNQPQHF.

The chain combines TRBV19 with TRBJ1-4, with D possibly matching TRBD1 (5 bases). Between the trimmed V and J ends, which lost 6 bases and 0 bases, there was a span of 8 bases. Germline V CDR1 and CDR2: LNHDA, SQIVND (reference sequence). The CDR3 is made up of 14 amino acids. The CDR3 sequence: CASRTAATNEKLFF. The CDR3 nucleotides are TGTGCCAGTAGGACAGCCGCAACTAATGAAAAACTGTTTTTT.

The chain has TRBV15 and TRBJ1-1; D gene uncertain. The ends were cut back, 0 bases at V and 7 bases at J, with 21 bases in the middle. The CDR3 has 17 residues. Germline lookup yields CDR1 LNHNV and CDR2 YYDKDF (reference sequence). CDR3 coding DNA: TGTGCCACCAGCAGAGATTACAATTTTATAGCCAGCGATGAAGCTTTCTTT. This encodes CATSRDYNFIASDEAFF.

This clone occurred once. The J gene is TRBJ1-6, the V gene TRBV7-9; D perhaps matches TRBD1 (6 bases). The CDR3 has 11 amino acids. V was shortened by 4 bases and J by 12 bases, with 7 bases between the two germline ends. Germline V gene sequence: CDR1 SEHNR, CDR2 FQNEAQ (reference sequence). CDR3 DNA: TGTGCCAGCAGCTCGACAGGACCCCTCCACTTT. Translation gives CASSSTGPLHF.

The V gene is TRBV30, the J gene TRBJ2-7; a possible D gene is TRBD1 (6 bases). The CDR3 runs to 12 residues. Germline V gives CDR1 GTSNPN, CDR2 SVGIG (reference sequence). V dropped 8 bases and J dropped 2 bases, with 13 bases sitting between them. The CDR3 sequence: CAGGRQPYEQYF. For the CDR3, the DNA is TGTGCCGGGGGCCGACAGCCCTACGAGCAGTACTTC. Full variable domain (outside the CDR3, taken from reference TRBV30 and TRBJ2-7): SQTIHQWPATLVQPVGSPLSLECTVEGTSNPNLYWYRQAAGRGLQLLFYSVGIGQISSEVPQNLSASRPQDRQFILSSKKLLLSDSGFYLCAGGRQPYEQYFGPGTRLTVT.